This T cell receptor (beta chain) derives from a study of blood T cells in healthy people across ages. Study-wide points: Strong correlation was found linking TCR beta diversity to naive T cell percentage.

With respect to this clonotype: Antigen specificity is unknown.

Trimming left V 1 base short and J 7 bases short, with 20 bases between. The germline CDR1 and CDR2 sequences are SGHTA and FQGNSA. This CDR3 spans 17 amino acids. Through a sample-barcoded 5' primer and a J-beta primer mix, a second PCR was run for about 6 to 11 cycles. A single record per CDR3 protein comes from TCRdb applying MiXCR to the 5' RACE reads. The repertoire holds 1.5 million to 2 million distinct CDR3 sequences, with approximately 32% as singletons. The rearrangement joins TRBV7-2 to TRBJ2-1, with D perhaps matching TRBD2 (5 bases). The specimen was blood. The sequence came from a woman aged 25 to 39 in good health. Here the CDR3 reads CASSLVVGSSSRNEQFF. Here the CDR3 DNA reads TGTGCCAGCAGCTTAGTGGTGGGGTCTAGCAGCAGGAATGAGCAGTTCTTC.